This is a list of T cell receptor beta chains from one sample in a study of shared clonotypes between healthy human individuals. The table came from immunoSEQ multiplex PCR; TCRdb's copy has only in-frame clones and leaves some out. The sample lists around 1.9 million clones, roughly 91% occurring once. The specimen sequenced was naive CD8+ T cells from PBMCs. These receptors were collected from a man aged 18-30 years in good health. Some clones in this sample may be carry-over from other donors' samples. CDR3s include the opening cysteine and the closing phenylalanine or tryptophan. Each record gives: clone size, V gene, J gene, D gene, CDR3 length, CDR3 DNA, CDR3 protein. A D gene is named only where the DNA matches it firmly. Where a row states a size, it is once, few, many or the class of an expanded clone; other rows omit it.

once	TRBV10-2	TRBJ2-1	.	13	TGCGCCAGCAGTGCCCCGGGGTATAATGAGCAGTTCTTC	CASSAPGYNEQFF
.	TRBV9	TRBJ1-3	.	15	TGTGCCAGCAGCGTATCTTGGGGGACTGGAAACACCATATATTTT	CASSVSWGTGNTIYF
once	TRBV13	TRBJ2-4	TRBD1	17	TGTGCCAGCAGCCATACAGGGGGCGAGGCGGCCAAAAACATTCAGTACTTC	CASSHTGGEAAKNIQYF
.	TRBV30	TRBJ2-1	TRBD2	14	TGTGCCTGGATGAGCGGGAGTTTTTTAGATGAGCAGTTCTTC	CAWMSGSFLDEQFF
.	TRBV5-1	TRBJ2-7	.	13	TGCGCCAGCAGCTTGGACGGTGCGTACGAGCAGTACTTC	CASSLDGAYEQYF
once	TRBV6-1	TRBJ2-7	TRBD1	15	TGTGCCAGCAGCCCACTACAGGGGCCCTCCTACGAGCAGTACTTC	CASSPLQGPSYEQYF
.	TRBV6-6	TRBJ1-5	.	15	TGTGCCAGCAGTTACGCCAAAACTAGCAATCAGCCCCAGCATTTT	CASSYAKTSNQPQHF
few	TRBV9	TRBJ1-1	TRBD1	17	TGTGCCAGCAGCGCGGACAGGAACATAGGGACGAACACTGAAGCTTTCTTT	CASSADRNIGTNTEAFF
once	TRBV6-6	TRBJ1-3	.	16	TGTGCCAGCAGTTACTCGGCAGCACTTTCTGGAAACACCATATATTTT	CASSYSAALSGNTIYF
.	TRBV27	TRBJ1-1	.	14	TGTGCCAGCAGTTTATCTCCGGACGGCACTGAAGCTTTCTTT	CASSLSPDGTEAFF
.	TRBV2	TRBJ2-7	.	14	TGTGCCAGCAGTGAACAGGGAGTTCCCTACGAGCAGTACTTC	CASSEQGVPYEQYF
once	TRBV30	TRBJ2-7	.	11	TGTGCCTGGAGTTCAGGGATCGAGCAGTACTTC	CAWSSGIEQYF
.	TRBV4-2	TRBJ2-7	.	12	TGTGCCAGCAGCCAAGATAGGGTGGAGCAGTACTTC	CASSQDRVEQYF
.	TRBV30	TRBJ1-2	.	15	TGTGCCTGCTCGGGCCTACACCCGTTTAACAATGGCTACACCTTC	CACSGLHPFNNGYTF
few	TRBV7-8	TRBJ1-5	TRBD1	18	TGTGCCAGCAGCTTAGCCCCATGGGACAGCGATAGCAATCAGCCCCAGCATTTT	CASSLAPWDSDSNQPQHF
.	TRBV29-1	TRBJ1-2	TRBD1	13	TGCAGCGCCAGGGGGACAGGACTCTATGGCTACACCTTC	CSARGTGLYGYTF
once	TRBV9	TRBJ2-3	.	15	TGTGCCAGCAGCGTAGTCTCGGGGGGCACAGATACGCAGTATTTT	CASSVVSGGTDTQYF
.	TRBV21-1	TRBJ1-5	.	19	TGTGCCAGCAGCGAGAAGGGGCTACACGGCCAAAATAGCAATCAGCCCCAGCATTTT	CASSEKGLHGQNSNQPQHF
.	TRBV6-5	TRBJ2-7	TRBD1	15	TGTGCCAGCAGGCCTTTCCGGACAGGGCTCTACGAGCAGTACTTC	CASRPFRTGLYEQYF
.	TRBV28	TRBJ1-3	.	14	TGTGCCAGCAGTCCCGGGGACGTTGGAAACACCATATATTTT	CASSPGDVGNTIYF
few	TRBV19	TRBJ2-1	.	15	TGTGCCAGTAGTATAGATCGTACAGCCTACAATGAGCAGTTCTTC	CASSIDRTAYNEQFF
once	TRBV5-1	TRBJ1-1	TRBD1	17	TGCGCCAGCAGCACCGGGACAGGGCTAATCATGAACACTGAAGCTTTCTTT	CASSTGTGLIMNTEAFF
.	TRBV4-1	TRBJ2-3	.	14	TGCGCCAGCAGCCAAGGGGCCAGCACAGATACGCAGTATTTT	CASSQGASTDTQYF
.	TRBV29-1	TRBJ1-4	.	17	TGCAGCGTTGAAGATCGCTCGGCCCCCTTCGCTAATGAAAAACTGTTTTTT	CSVEDRSAPFANEKLFF
.	TRBV7-9	TRBJ1-2	TRBD1	12	TGTGCCAGCAGCCCCGCTGGACAGGGCATGAACTTC	CASSPAGQGMNF
.	TRBV9	TRBJ2-1	.	17	TGTGCCAGCAGCGTAGGTAGGGCGGGATTATTCTACAATGAGCAGTTCTTC	CASSVGRAGLFYNEQFF
.	TRBV7-8	TRBJ2-1	.	12	TGTGCCAGCAGCTGGGGATACAATGAGCAGTTCTTC	CASSWGYNEQFF
.	TRBV28	TRBJ2-1	TRBD2	15	TGTGCCAGCAGTCGACTAGCGGGAGGTTCTAATGAGCAGTTCTTC	CASSRLAGGSNEQFF
.	TRBV6-5	TRBJ2-7	TRBD1	13	TGTGCCAGCAGTTACCTGACAGGGGACGAGCAGTACTTC	CASSYLTGDEQYF
.	TRBV21-1	TRBJ2-5	.	15	TGTGCCAGCATCACTCCTGGGGGGCACAAAGAGACCCAGTACTTC	CASITPGGHKETQYF
.	TRBV7-9	TRBJ2-5	.	14	TGTGCCAGCAGCTACGGCGGGCCAGAGGAGACCCAGTACTTC	CASSYGGPEETQYF
.	TRBV27	TRBJ1-4	.	14	TGTGCCAGCAGTTTGTTGGGGGCTAATGAAAAACTGTTTTTT	CASSLLGANEKLFF
.	TRBV7-9	TRBJ1-3	.	15	TGTGCCAGCAGCTCGCCTGGGGTCTCGGGAAACACCATATATTTT	CASSSPGVSGNTIYF
.	TRBV7-9	TRBJ1-5	.	17	TGTGCCAGCAGCTTATTCGTTTCGGAAGGGAGCAATCAGCCCCAGCATTTT	CASSLFVSEGSNQPQHF
.	TRBV19	TRBJ1-1	.	17	TGTGCCAGTAGTATGGGAAGGTTTGGGGGCCTGGACACTGAAGCTTTCTTT	CASSMGRFGGLDTEAFF
.	TRBV27	TRBJ1-2	.	14	TGTGCCAGCAGTTTGACAGCCTCTAACTATGGCTACACCTTC	CASSLTASNYGYTF
.	TRBV4-1	TRBJ1-1	.	13	TGCGCCAGCAGCCAATTAATTAACACTGAAGCTTTCTTT	CASSQLINTEAFF
.	TRBV27	TRBJ2-1	.	18	TGTGCCAGCAGTCCCGGGACAATCCTAGGGGGGGCTTACAATGAGCAGTTCTTC	CASSPGTILGGAYNEQFF
.	TRBV9	TRBJ2-7	.	15	TGTGCCAGCAGCGTAGCTTTCGGCGGATCCTACGAGCAGTACTTC	CASSVAFGGSYEQYF
once	TRBV7-9	TRBJ1-5	TRBD1	14	TGTGCCAGCAGCCCGGGGACAGTTTATCAGCCCCAGCATTTT	CASSPGTVYQPQHF
.	TRBV7-9	TRBJ2-2	TRBD1	15	TGTGCCAGCAGTTGGTACAGGGGGTCCACCGGGGAGCTGTTTTTT	CASSWYRGSTGELFF